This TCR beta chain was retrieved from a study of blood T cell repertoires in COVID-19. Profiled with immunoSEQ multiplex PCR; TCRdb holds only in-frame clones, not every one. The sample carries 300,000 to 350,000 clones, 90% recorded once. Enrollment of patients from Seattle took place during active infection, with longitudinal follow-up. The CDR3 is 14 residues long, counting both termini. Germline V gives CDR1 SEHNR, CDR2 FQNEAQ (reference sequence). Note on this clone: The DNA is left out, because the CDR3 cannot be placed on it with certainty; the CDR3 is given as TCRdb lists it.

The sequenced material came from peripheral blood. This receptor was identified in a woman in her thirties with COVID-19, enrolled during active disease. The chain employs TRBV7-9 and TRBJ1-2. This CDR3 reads CASSLVAGGAGGTF.